The following is a TCR beta chain sequence with its context. Regarding time point: peripheral blood 6 weeks after treatment start. Urothelial carcinoma affected the patients, and it was locally advanced or metastatic. The source of the sample is a study of PD-L1 blockade in urothelial cancer. For the study at large: Of around 31 patients, almost 26 were males with bladder-origin urothelial cancer.

Clones were read by immunoSEQ multiplex PCR, and TCRdb kept only the in-frame ones, dropping some. Of tens of thousands of clones in the sample, 65% to 90% were seen once. Trimming removed 4 bases from V and 4 bases from J; junction bases left unmatched: 7. The CDR3 runs to 16 residues. Germline loops: CDR1 KGHSH, CDR2 LQKENI. The sequence came from a man in his sixties with urothelial cancer. The chain links TRBV18 to TRBJ2-2; 9 bases are a match to TRBD1. The specimen comprised PBMCs, sampled around atezolizumab (anti-PD-L1) treatment. CDR3 DNA: TGTGCCAGCTCACAACAGGGGGCGCGTCTCACCGGGGAGCTGTTTTTT. Its protein product is CASSQQGARLTGELFF.